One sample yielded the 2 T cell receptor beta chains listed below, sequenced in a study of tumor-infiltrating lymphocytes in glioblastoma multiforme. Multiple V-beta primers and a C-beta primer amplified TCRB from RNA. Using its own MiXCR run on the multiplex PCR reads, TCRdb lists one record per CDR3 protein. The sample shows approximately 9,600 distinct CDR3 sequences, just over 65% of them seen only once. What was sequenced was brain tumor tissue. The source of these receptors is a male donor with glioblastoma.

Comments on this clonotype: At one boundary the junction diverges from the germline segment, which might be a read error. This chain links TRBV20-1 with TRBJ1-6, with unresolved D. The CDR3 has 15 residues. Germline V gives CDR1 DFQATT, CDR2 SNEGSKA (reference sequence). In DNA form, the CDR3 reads TGCAGTGCTAGAGGGTGGGGTTCCGTGAACTCACCCCTCCGCTTT. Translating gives CSARGWGSVNSPLRF.

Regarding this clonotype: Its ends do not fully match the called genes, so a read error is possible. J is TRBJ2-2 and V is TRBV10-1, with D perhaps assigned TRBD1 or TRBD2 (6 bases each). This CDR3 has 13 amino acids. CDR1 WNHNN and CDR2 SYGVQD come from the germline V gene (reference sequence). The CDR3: CASSESGAVELFF. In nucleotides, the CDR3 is TGCGCCAGTAGTGAGTCGGGGGCCGTGGAGCTGTTTTTT.